These 31 T cell receptor beta chains originate from one sample sequenced in a study of blood T cell repertoires in COVID-19. The method was immunoSEQ multiplex PCR; TCRdb's version includes in-frame clones alone and lacks a portion of them. The sample consists of 400,000 or so clones, about 89% of them appearing once. Sequencing input: peripheral blood. All receptors derive from a woman aged 40 to 50 with COVID-19, enrolled during active disease.

This clone appeared a few times. This sequence joins TRBV7-9 and TRBJ2-2, with D perhaps TRBD2 (6 bases). Trimming took 5 bases from V and 3 from J, leaving 19 bases between them. From germline, CDR1 is SEHNR and CDR2 FQNEAQ (reference sequence). CDR3 length equals 17 residues. In DNA form, the CDR3 reads TGTGCCAGCAGCCCCCCAACGAGGGAGGCGCACACCGGGGAGCTGTTTTTT. Translation gives CASSPPTREAHTGELFF.

V usage is TRBV14 and J usage is TRBJ2-3; TRBD2 aligns across 10 bases. Germline V gene lookup returns CDR1 SGHDN and CDR2 FVKESK. The trim removed 2 bases at V and 2 bases at J, leaving 4 bases unmatched. The CDR3 spans 16 residues. The CDR3 bases are TGTGCCAGCAGCCAATCCAGCGGGGGGGCCACAGATACGCAGTATTTT. This encodes CASSQSSGGATDTQYF.

The gene calls are TRBV15 and TRBJ1-5, with 8 positions matching TRBD1. This CDR3 is built from 17 residues. J gave up 2 bases and V 1 base, and 7 bases lay outside the gene matches. Looked up from germline, CDR1 is LNHNV and CDR2 is YYDKDF (reference sequence). The CDR3 protein is CATSRGFQGARNQPQHF. The CDR3 DNA reads TGTGCCACCAGCAGAGGATTTCAGGGGGCGCGCAATCAGCCCCAGCATTTT.

CDR3 residues: CASRPAGTGSEAFF. Written as DNA, the CDR3 is TGTGCCAGTAGGCCCGCCGGGACAGGGTCTGAAGCTTTCTTT. The rearrangement uses TRBV19 and TRBJ1-1; 9 nucleotides align to TRBD1. Germline values: CDR1 LNHDA, CDR2 SQIVND (reference sequence). The V segment lost 6 bases and the J segment 6 bases; nucleotides outside the gene matches: 8. CDR3 length equals 14 residues.

This clone was picked up a small number of times. Within the sample, other DNA sequences also encode this same CDR3. V gene TRBV6-4 combines with J gene TRBJ2-3, with 7 bases matching TRBD1. The J segment lost 3 bases and the V segment lost 3 bases, leaving 0 bases of the junction unmatched. Germline V gene sequence: CDR1 MRHNA, CDR2 SNTAGT. The CDR3 extends over 13 amino acids. CDR3 loop: CASSETGTDTQYF. The CDR3 nucleotides are TGTGCCAGCAGTGAGACAGGGACAGATACGCAGTATTTT.

V and J are TRBV5-1 and TRBJ1-6, with 7 bases that match TRBD1. CDR1 SGHRS and CDR2 YFSETQ come from the germline V gene. The CDR3 loop spans 15 amino acids. The V gene end was trimmed by 0 bases and the J gene end by 7 bases; junction bases not matched to a gene: 4. CDR3 protein: CASSLARTGNSPLHF. CDR3 DNA sequence: TGCGCCAGCAGCTTGGCCAGGACAGGAAATTCACCCCTCCACTTT.

The J gene is TRBJ2-5, the V gene TRBV27; D not certain. The CDR3 has 13 amino acids. V lost 5 bases and J 0 bases, leaving 7 bases between the germline ends. Per the germline V gene, CDR1 is MNHEY and CDR2 is SMNVEV (reference sequence). This chain's CDR3 is CASSPLYQETQYF. CDR3 DNA: TGTGCCAGCAGTCCCTTGTACCAAGAGACCCAGTACTTC.

The chain uses TRBV12-3 or TRBV12-4 and TRBJ1-5; D is uncertain. Trimming stripped 6 bases from V and 7 bases from J, with 10 bases between. The CDR3 runs 12 residues. As DNA, the CDR3 is TGTGCCAGCAGACGACGGAGCCAGCCCCAGCATTTT. This gives the protein CASRRRSQPQHF.

This clone was observed a single time. V and J are TRBV5-8 and TRBJ1-6, with D uncertain. Trimming stripped 0 bases from V and 10 bases from J, with 17 bases between. The length of the CDR3 is 16 residues. Germline CDR1 reads SGHTS; CDR2 reads YDEGEE. The CDR3 is CASSLAILSSGSPLHF. The DNA of the CDR3 is TGTGCCAGCAGCTTGGCCATACTTAGCTCCGGGTCACCCCTCCACTTT.

V gene TRBV5-1 combines with J gene TRBJ1-2; 7 positions agree with TRBD1. Germline-derived CDR1 and CDR2 are SGHRS and YFSETQ. The V segment lost 4 bases and the J segment 4 bases; nucleotides outside the gene matches: 7. The CDR3 runs to 14 residues. The CDR3 DNA follows: TGCGCCAGCAGCAGTGGACAGGAGGGCTATGGCTACACCTTC. It specifies CASSSGQEGYGYTF.

This rearrangement joins TRBV28 to TRBJ2-1; tentative D call: TRBD1 (5 bases). The CDR3 covers 15 residues. Germline-derived CDR1 and CDR2 are MDHEN and SYDVKM. V lost 5 bases and J lost 9, with 20 bases in between. The CDR3 here is CASSPPGVLRGEQFF. The CDR3 nucleotides read TGTGCCAGCAGTCCCCCTGGGGTCCTAAGGGGTGAGCAGTTCTTC.

The chain uses TRBV4-3 and TRBJ2-3, with TRBD1 matching 11 bases. Germline lookup yields CDR1 LGHNA and CDR2 YSLEER. Germline trimming cut 4 bases from V and 5 bases from J; bases unmatched to any gene: 11. The CDR3 is 17 amino acids. DNA of the CDR3: TGCGCCAGCAGCCTTTACCGCGGGGGACAGGGGGTAGATACGCAGTATTTT. It yields the protein CASSLYRGGQGVDTQYF.

The chain recombines TRBV5-1 with TRBJ1-5, with 9 bases that match TRBD1. The CDR3 covers 16 residues. Trimming at V came to 4 bases and at J to 3 bases, leaving 8 bases not matched to a gene. Germline V gives CDR1 SGHRS, CDR2 YFSETQ. Here the CDR3 reads CASSPSGQGFNQPQHF. The CDR3 DNA follows: TGCGCCAGCAGCCCATCGGGACAGGGATTCAATCAGCCCCAGCATTTT.

The chain is built from TRBV7-2 and TRBJ1-5; 8 bases are shared with TRBD1. The CDR3 is 15 amino acids. With V trimmed by 2 bases and J by 5 bases, 5 bases remained unmatched. Germline-derived CDR1 and CDR2 are SGHTA and FQGNSA. In nucleotides, the CDR3 is TGTGCCAGCAGCTTATACGGACAGGGCCATCAGCCCCAGCATTTT. Its protein product is CASSLYGQGHQPQHF.

The chain carries TRBV5-8 and TRBJ1-6, with 9 positions matching TRBD1. The germline V gene encodes CDR1 SGHTS and CDR2 YDEGEE. The ends lost 5 bases at V and 9 bases at J; junction bases unmatched: 6. The CDR3 contains 14 residues. CDR3 in DNA: TGTGCCAGCAGTTCCGGGACAGGGTTTTCACCCCTCCACTTT. It translates to CASSSGTGFSPLHF.

The chain carries TRBV25-1 and TRBJ2-5; 9 bases fit TRBD1. CDR3 length: 13 amino acids. Germline V gene sequence: CDR1 MGHDK, CDR2 SYGVNS. The trim removed 6 bases at V and 5 bases at J, leaving 4 bases unmatched. The DNA for the CDR3 is TGTGCCAGCAGGGACAGGGGTTGGGAGACCCAGTACTTC. Translation gives CASRDRGWETQYF.

The chain links TRBV10-1 to TRBJ1-6; TRBD1 is a possible D gene (6 bases). CDR1 WNHNN and CDR2 SYGVQD come from the germline V gene (reference sequence). This CDR3 has 23 residues. The V end was cut by 7 bases, the J end by 0 bases, with 34 bases between. CDR3 region: CASNRTPGHQSAPYSSYNSPLHF. Written as DNA, the CDR3 is TGCGCCAGCAACAGGACCCCGGGACACCAGTCGGCCCCCTACAGCTCCTATAATTCACCCCTCCACTTT.

The chain joins TRBV12-3 or TRBV12-4 to TRBJ1-1; a possible D gene is TRBD1 (6 bases). This CDR3 has 13 amino acids. The V end was cut by 4 bases, the J end by 1 base, with 7 bases between. The CDR3 coding sequence is TGTGCCAGCAGTTGGACAGAGAACACTGAAGCTTTCTTT. Translated: CASSWTENTEAFF.

The chain carries TRBV5-6 and TRBJ2-1; 7 nucleotides agree with TRBD2. Unmatched junction bases numbered 10, after V lost 5 bases and J lost 5 bases. Per germline, CDR1 SGHDT and CDR2 YYEEEE. The CDR3 contains 15 residues. The CDR3 DNA reads as TGTGCCAGCAGAGGCGGGGAGGGCGGGCACAATGAGCAGTTCTTC. Protein sequence: CASRGGEGGHNEQFF.

The gene calls are TRBV6-6 and TRBJ2-1, with 8 bases aligning to TRBD1. The J segment lost 9 bases and the V segment lost 2 bases, leaving 9 bases of the junction unmatched. Looked up from germline, CDR1 is MNHNY and CDR2 is SVGAGI (reference sequence). This CDR3 has 15 residues. The CDR3 region is CASSYPSQGAPEQFF. The CDR3 DNA reads as TGTGCCAGCAGTTACCCATCGCAGGGGGCACCTGAGCAGTTCTTC.

This rearrangement joins TRBV7-9 to TRBJ2-1; 13 bases line up with TRBD2. Germline CDR1 reads SEHNR; CDR2 reads FQNEAQ (reference sequence). The CDR3 sequence is 15 residues long. With 5 bases clipped from V and 9 bases from J, the junction kept 7 bases outside the gene matches. The CDR3 region has the DNA TGTGCCAGCAGCGCTACTAGCGGGGGGGCCCGTGAGCAGTTCTTC. Protein sequence: CASSATSGGAREQFF.

The chain has TRBV19 and TRBJ2-7; 7 bases are shared with TRBD1. The V gene end was trimmed by 5 bases and the J gene end by 3 bases; junction bases not matched to a gene: 7. The germline V gene encodes CDR1 LNHDA and CDR2 SQIVND (reference sequence). The CDR3 totals 14 residues. In DNA form, the CDR3 reads TGTGCCAGTAGTTCCGCCGGGACAGTCTACGAGCAGTACTTC. Protein product: CASSSAGTVYEQYF.

The chain combines TRBV7-9 with TRBJ1-2; no firm D call. Germline lookup yields CDR1 SEHNR and CDR2 FQNEAQ (reference sequence). Trimming left V 6 bases short and J 2 bases short, with 10 bases between. CDR3 length equals 13 residues. CDR3 amino acids: CASREAANYGYTF. The CDR3 region has the DNA TGTGCCAGCAGAGAGGCGGCCAACTATGGCTACACCTTC.

This chain links TRBV6-2 or TRBV6-3 with TRBJ2-7; 9 bases are shared with TRBD1. CDR1 and CDR2 from the germline V gene are MNHEY and SVGEGT. This CDR3 region has 14 residues. V dropped 6 bases and J dropped 2; count of bases not matched to a gene: 5. Here the CDR3 reads CASSRTGATYEQYF. CDR3 coding DNA: TGTGCCAGCAGCCGGACAGGGGCCACCTACGAGCAGTACTTC.

The chain is built from TRBV27 and TRBJ2-1, with TRBD2 identical over 7 bases. CDR1 and CDR2 from the germline V gene are MNHEY and SMNVEV (reference sequence). This CDR3 is 15 amino acids long. Unmatched junction bases numbered 4, after V lost 5 bases and J lost 0 bases. CDR3 sequence reads: CASSPRGGSYNEQFF. As DNA, the CDR3 is TGTGCCAGCAGTCCCCGCGGGGGCTCCTACAATGAGCAGTTCTTC.

The chain couples TRBV30 to TRBJ1-1, with 7 bases identical to TRBD1. Germline CDR1 reads GTSNPN; CDR2 reads SVGIG (reference sequence). Trimming removed 3 bases from V and 8 bases from J; junction bases left unmatched: 12. There are 14 residues in the CDR3. CDR3 DNA: TGTGCCTGGAGCCTGAGGACAGGCCGCCGGGAAGCTTTCTTT. Its protein is CAWSLRTGRREAFF.

The chain joins TRBV24-1 to TRBJ2-6, with D possibly being TRBD2 (5 bases). V was cut by 0 bases and J by 1 base, with 6 bases left in between. CDR1 is KGHDR and CDR2 is SFDVKD in the germline V gene. The CDR3 extends over 16 amino acids. The CDR3 sequence is CATSDLSGSGANVLTF. CDR3 nucleotide sequence: TGTGCCACCAGTGATTTGAGCGGATCTGGGGCCAACGTCCTGACTTTC.

This clone was seen only a few times. The chain recombines TRBV19 with TRBJ1-5, with 12 nucleotides matching TRBD1. The trim removed 2 bases at V and 6 bases at J, leaving 8 bases unmatched. Germline CDR1 and CDR2: LNHDA and SQIVND (reference sequence). The CDR3 is 17 amino acids. CDR3 residues: CASSISGTGGAIQPQHF. The CDR3 nucleotides read TGTGCCAGTAGTATATCGGGGACAGGGGGCGCGATTCAGCCCCAGCATTTT. Filled out from reference TRBV19 and TRBJ1-5, the complete variable domain reads DGGITQSPKYLFRKEGQNVTLSCEQNLNHDAMYWYRQDPGQGLRLIYYSQIVNDFQKGDIAEGYSVSREKKESFPLTVTSAQKNPTAFYLCASSISGTGGAIQPQHFGDGTRLSIL.

This clone was observed at least ten times. The V call is TRBV4-3, the J call TRBJ1-6; TRBD1 agrees at 10 bases. The junction had 8 bases not matched to a gene; V was cut back by 4 bases and J by 14 bases. The CDR3 loop spans 14 amino acids. The germline CDR1 and CDR2 sequences are LGHNA and YSLEER. CDR3 in DNA: TGCGCCAGCAGCCCGGGACAGGGGCGTGGGGCCCTCCACTTT. This sequence encodes CASSPGQGRGALHF.

V usage is TRBV24-1 and J usage is TRBJ1-3; D possibly corresponds to TRBD1 (5 bases). Trimming removed 1 base at V and 4 bases at J, with 16 bases between. CDR1 is KGHDR and CDR2 is SFDVKD in the germline V gene. CDR3 length equals 17 residues. CDR3 coding DNA: TGTGCCACCAGTGATTTAGCGGGACTCGAGAGAGGAAACACCATATATTTT. This sequence encodes CATSDLAGLERGNTIYF.

The chain uses TRBV10-3 and TRBJ1-1; the D gene is possibly TRBD1 (5 bases). Germline-derived CDR1 and CDR2 are ENHRY and SYGVKD. CDR3 length: 13 amino acids. V lost 3 bases and J lost 5, with 10 bases in between. The CDR3 is CAISDRVETEAFF. The CDR3 coding sequence is TGTGCCATCAGTGACAGGGTGGAGACTGAAGCTTTCTTT.